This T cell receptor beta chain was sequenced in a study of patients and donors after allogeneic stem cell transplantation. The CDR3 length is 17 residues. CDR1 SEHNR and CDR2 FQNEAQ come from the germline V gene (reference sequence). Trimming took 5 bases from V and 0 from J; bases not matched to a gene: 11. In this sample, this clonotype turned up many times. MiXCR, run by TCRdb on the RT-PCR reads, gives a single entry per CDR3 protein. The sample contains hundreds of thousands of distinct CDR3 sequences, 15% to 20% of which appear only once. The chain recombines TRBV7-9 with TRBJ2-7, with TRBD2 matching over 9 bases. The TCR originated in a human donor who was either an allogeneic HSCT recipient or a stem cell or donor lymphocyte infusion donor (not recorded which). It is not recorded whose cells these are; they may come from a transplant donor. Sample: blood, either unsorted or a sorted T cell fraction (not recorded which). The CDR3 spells CASSLPLSGGSSYEQYF. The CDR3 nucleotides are TGTGCCAGCAGCCTACCCCTTAGCGGGGGAAGCTCCTACGAGCAGTACTTC.